What follows are 9 T cell receptor beta chains derived from one specimen sequenced in a study of CD8+ T cells in alopecia areata. Sequencing relied on a cDNA template that was reverse transcribed from extracted RNA. Assay used: immunoSEQ multiplex PCR; TCRdb lists only in-frame clones, some missing. In the table there are about 190,000 clones, roughly 50% of which are singletons. Treatment of the sample: oral pan-JAK inhibitor, 5-10 mg twice daily. This sample comprised CD8+ T cells sorted from blood, obtained at week 24, from a patient treated with tofacitinib. These receptors all stem from a human donor with alopecia areata.

The rearrangement links TRBV2 to TRBJ1-3, with unresolved D. The CDR3 loop spans 17 amino acids. Germline loops: CDR1 SNHLY, CDR2 FYNNEI. V lost 0 bases to trimming and J lost 0 bases, with 12 bases between them. The CDR3 sequence is CASSEAMPISSGNTIYF. The DNA of the CDR3 is TGTGCCAGCAGTGAAGCTATGCCAATTTCCTCTGGAAACACCATATATTTT.

The rearrangement joins TRBV5-1 to TRBJ2-5; a weak D match, TRBD1 (6 bases). The V end was cut by 0 bases, the J end by 4 bases, with 13 bases between. CDR1 is SGHRS, CDR2 YFSETQ, per germline. This CDR3 is 15 amino acids long. Here the CDR3 DNA reads TGCGCCAGCAGCTTGGATTGGGGGACAATAGAGACCCAGTACTTC. It is translated as CASSLDWGTIETQYF.

The genes are TRBV29-1 and TRBJ2-2, with D possibly matching TRBD2 (5 bases). CDR3 size: 12 residues. Deletions cut 5 bases from V and 4 bases from J, with 8 bases between. Germline CDR1 and CDR2: SQVTM and ANQGSEA. The CDR3 DNA reads TGCAGCGTTCCGGGGAGCACCGGGGAGCTGTTTTTT. Its protein product is CSVPGSTGELFF.

This clone was counted a few times. V and J are TRBV7-9 and TRBJ2-5; D not certain. V was clipped by 1 base and J by 7 bases, with 13 bases between them. This CDR3 contains 14 residues. Germline V gene data show CDR1 as SEHNR and CDR2 as FQNEAQ (reference sequence). The CDR3 loop reads CASSLVSASPTQYF. The DNA of the CDR3 is TGTGCCAGCAGCTTAGTTTCAGCTTCCCCGACCCAGTACTTC. The whole variable domain, filled in from reference TRBV7-9 and TRBJ2-5, reads DTGVSQNPRHKITKRGQNVTFRCDPISEHNRLYWYRQTLGQGPEFLTYFQNEAQLEKSRLLSDRFSAERPKGSFSTLEIQRTEQGDSAMYLCASSLVSASPTQYFGPGTRLLVL.

This clone was counted between two and nine times. This rearrangement joins TRBV29-1 to TRBJ2-3, with a tentative D call TRBD2 (6 bases). Trimming removed 3 bases at V and 3 bases at J, with 22 bases between. Germline V gene data show CDR1 as SQVTM and CDR2 as ANQGSEA. The CDR3 loop spans 17 amino acids. The CDR3 loop reads CSVDENYLGGGTDTQYF. DNA of the CDR3: TGCAGCGTTGATGAGAACTACCTGGGAGGAGGGACAGATACGCAGTATTTT.

The gene calls are TRBV2 and TRBJ2-7, with D possibly being TRBD1 (5 bases). The CDR3 runs 16 residues. V gave up 3 bases and J gave up 1 base, with 16 bases separating them. Germline V lookup: CDR1 SNHLY, CDR2 FYNNEI. The CDR3 coding sequence is TGTGCCAGCAGTGACTCCGTTGAGGACACTTCCTACGAGCAGTACTTC. It is translated as CASSDSVEDTSYEQYF.

V is TRBV30 and J is TRBJ1-2; tentatively, D is TRBD1 (5 bases). This CDR3 is 14 amino acids long. The ends were cut back, 1 base at V and 8 bases at J, with 17 bases in the middle. Germline V CDR1 and CDR2: GTSNPN, SVGIG (reference sequence). The CDR3 DNA reads as TGTGCCTGGAGTGGATCTCAGGGTTTTTACGGCTACACCTTC. Translated: CAWSGSQGFYGYTF.

The gene calls are TRBV20-1 and TRBJ2-1; D is unclear. CDR3 size: 10 residues. V was shortened by 5 bases and J by 7 bases, with 6 bases between the two germline ends. CDR1 and CDR2 from the germline V gene are DFQATT and SNEGSKA (reference sequence). Here the CDR3 reads CSAPENEQFF. As DNA, the CDR3 is TGCAGTGCTCCCGAGAATGAGCAGTTCTTC.

V is TRBV4-1 and J is TRBJ1-1; 10 bases match TRBD1. This CDR3 contains 15 residues. Germline V gives CDR1 MGHRA, CDR2 YSYEKL. V shed 2 bases, J shed 2 bases, and the junction held 2 bases outside the gene matches. CDR3 loop: CASSQPTGGNTEAFF. The DNA for the CDR3 is TGCGCCAGCAGCCAACCGACAGGGGGCAACACTGAAGCTTTCTTT.